Described below is a single TCR beta chain sequence and its context. Its antigen is undetermined. Vbeta (60) and Jbeta (13) primers were used in the PCR. Method: immunoSEQ multiplex PCR; TCRdb's copy keeps in-frame clones and lacks some. The data hold under 150,000 clones, with approximately 10% observed a single time. The CDR3 is 14 residues long. Germline V gene lookup returns CDR1 MNHEY and CDR2 SVGAGI. V trimming: 10 bases; J trimming: 1 base; junction bases outside the gene matches: 6. This entry comes from a study of cytomegalovirus exposure and HLA in healthy donors. The study's findings and limits: Specific recognition of CMV antigens was confirmed in vitro for a few chains (all CMV-associated).

The chain combines TRBV6-5 with TRBJ2-2; 7 bases align to TRBD1. The receptor was derived from a woman in her 40s in good health and CMV-seropositive. Sequenced input: PBMCs. CDR3 DNA: TGTGCCACCCGGCGGACAGGGAACACCGGGGAGCTGTTTTTT. Encoded protein: CATRRTGNTGELFF.